Sequencing of this T cell receptor (beta chain) was carried out in a study of Graves' ophthalmopathy and Graves' hyperthyroidism. The study's findings and limits: Discrimination between ophthalmopathy and stable hyperthyroidism by a 13-signature model showed about 88% sensitivity and about 80% specificity. Prediction of ophthalmopathy progression reached roughly 64% sensitivity and around 72% specificity. Thyroid clonotypes that were expanded above 0.001 frequency mostly also appeared in blood.

Diagnostic conclusions were grounded in clinical symptoms, serum thyroxine, TRAb, thyroid ultrasound and orbital computed tomography. Using RNA transcripts, the TCR beta CDR3 regions were amplified. HTBI primers primed a first-round RT-PCR, and a second-round multiplex PCR followed. TCRdb redid the calling of the multiplex PCR reads with MiXCR, one entry per CDR3 protein. The sample lists under 250,000 distinct CDR3 sequences, 29% occurring once. As for this clonotype: Antigen: not known.

The J segment lost 4 bases and the V segment lost 5 bases, leaving 11 bases of the junction unmatched. The CDR3 runs 18 residues. This TCR derives from a man aged 50-60 years with Graves' ophthalmopathy. The gene calls are TRBV12-3 or TRBV12-4 and TRBJ2-5, with TRBD2 matching 15 bases. Sequenced: peripheral blood. In nucleotides, the CDR3 is TGTGCCAGCAGTGGGACTAGCGGGAGGATGCCCCAGGGAGAGACCCAGTACTTC. This sequence encodes CASSGTSGRMPQGETQYF.